The source of this T cell receptor (beta chain) is a study of T cell responses to AZD1222 COVID-19 vaccine. Overall study results and limits: The reported proportion of spike-specific TCRs targeting unmutated variant regions was nearly half. Donor demographics were predominantly white British with a female majority; clonal diversity may be underestimated.

Generated by immunoSEQ multiplex PCR, the TCRdb table keeps only in-frame clones and is missing some. The sample has fewer than 150,000 clones, just over 85% seen once. There are 15 residues in the CDR3. Unmatched junction bases numbered 2, after V lost 0 bases and J lost 1 base. Germline CDR1 reads SGDLS; CDR2 reads YYNGEE. Regarding this clone: Its target is not known.

This TCR was sampled from an adult in good health. V gene TRBV9 combines with J gene TRBJ2-5; 8 bases map to TRBD1. Material: peripheral blood, obtained on day 0 of AZD1222 vaccination. The CDR3 reads CASSVDTGGQETQYF. Here the CDR3 DNA reads TGTGCCAGCAGCGTAGACACAGGGGGCCAAGAGACCCAGTACTTC.